This note documents a single T cell receptor beta chain sequence. These data are taken from a study of blood T cell repertoires in COVID-19. Whole-study context: Sample material is recorded as cDNA or gDNA derived from T cells, B-cell-depleted T cells, or PBMCs.

Trimming shortened V by 2 bases and J by 5 bases, and 16 bases separated the two germline ends. Germline CDR1 and CDR2: SGHRS and YFSETQ. This CDR3 comprises 16 residues. In the original analysis: Amplification with reference gene primers provided the estimates of nucleated cell counts. The data were produced by immunoSEQ multiplex PCR, yet TCRdb's version contains in-frame clones alone and is incomplete. The D gene and trimming were derived from the DNA, and the V and J assignments and clone size from that table. The sample records just under 85,000 clones, about 87% being singletons. The receptor was isolated from an elderly man with active or convalescent COVID-19. Sequenced material: peripheral blood. This sequence joins TRBV5-1 and TRBJ1-4, with D unclear. CDR3 DNA: TGCGCCAGCAGCTTTGCTGCGGAGGGCGGGAATGAAAAACTGTTTTTT. It yields the protein CASSFAAEGGNEKLFF.